These 20 T cell receptor beta chains were sequenced from one sample in a study of blood T cell repertoires in COVID-19. The assay was immunoSEQ multiplex PCR, and TCRdb's table has in-frame clones only and misses some. The sample shows a few hundred thousand clones, roughly 87% of them seen only once. Sequences were obtained from PBMCs or T cells enriched from blood (not recorded which). These receptors originate from a woman aged 30 to 39 who had recovered from COVID-19.

The rearrangement joins TRBV6-4 to TRBJ1-2; 12 bases align to TRBD1. There are 18 residues in the CDR3. The germline gives CDR1 MRHNA, CDR2 SNTAGT. V lost 7 bases, J lost 4 bases, and 16 bases stayed unmatched. CDR3 residues: CASTVPGTGGSEGYGYTF. CDR3 DNA: TGTGCCAGCACTGTCCCCGGGACAGGGGGCTCTGAGGGCTATGGCTACACCTTC.

V and J are TRBV11-2 and TRBJ1-6, with D possibly TRBD1 on 5 matching bases. Germline assignment: CDR1 SGHAT and CDR2 FQNNGV. Between the trimmed V and J ends, which lost 5 bases and 14 bases, there was a span of 25 bases. The CDR3 has 16 amino acids. CDR3 region: CASSLQLSRAGVSLHF. CDR3 nucleotide sequence: TGTGCCAGCAGCCTACAGTTGTCCAGGGCTGGGGTCTCCCTCCACTTT.

This chain uses TRBV5-6 with TRBJ2-7; no firm D call. V lost 4 bases and J lost 2, with 16 bases in between. This CDR3 has 15 amino acids. Germline CDR1 is SGHDT and CDR2 is YYEEEE. The CDR3 sequence: CASSVGPSETYEQYF. CDR3 DNA: TGTGCCAGCAGCGTGGGCCCGTCCGAGACCTACGAGCAGTACTTC.

V usage is TRBV9 and J usage is TRBJ1-1; 9 nucleotides align to TRBD1. Germline V gene data show CDR1 as SGDLS and CDR2 as YYNGEE. Trimming at V came to 4 bases and at J to 8 bases, leaving 12 bases not matched to a gene. This CDR3 contains 15 residues. The CDR3 region has the DNA TGTGCCAGCAGCTCGATCACAGGGGGCGCGGTAGAAGCTTTCTTT. Its protein is CASSSITGGAVEAFF.

The chain is built from TRBV19 and TRBJ2-7, with D possibly matching TRBD1 (6 bases). This CDR3 contains 13 residues. Germline V gene data show CDR1 as LNHDA and CDR2 as SQIVND (reference sequence). Trimming shortened V by 1 base and J by 5 bases, and 9 bases separated the two germline ends. The CDR3 nucleotides are TGTGCCAGTAGTATAGGGCAGGGGAACGAGCAGTACTTC. It specifies CASSIGQGNEQYF.

This chain uses TRBV7-2 with TRBJ1-2, with D perhaps matching TRBD1 (6 bases). Germline-derived CDR1 and CDR2 are SGHTA and FQGNSA. Trimming removed 1 base from V and 3 bases from J, with 12 bases in between. This CDR3 contains 15 residues. The CDR3 DNA sequence: TGTGCCAGCAGCTTAGTAGGACAGACTCACTATGGCTACACCTTC. This encodes CASSLVGQTHYGYTF.

J is TRBJ2-4 and V is TRBV2; tentatively, D is TRBD2 (6 bases). CDR1 and CDR2 from the germline V gene are SNHLY and FYNNEI. With 9 bases removed from V and 0 bases from J, the gap between germline ends came to 12 bases. The CDR3 spans 14 residues. The CDR3 loop is CARREALAKNIQYF. For the CDR3, the DNA is TGTGCCAGGAGGGAGGCTTTAGCCAAAAACATTCAGTACTTC.

V usage is TRBV2 and J usage is TRBJ2-2; weak D call: TRBD2 (5 bases). The CDR3 contains 13 residues. In germline, CDR1 is SNHLY, CDR2 FYNNEI. Between the trimmed V and J ends, which lost 6 bases and 4 bases, there was a span of 9 bases. DNA of the CDR3: TGTGCCAGCAGCCCTAGCCCCACCGGGGAGCTGTTTTTT. It codes for CASSPSPTGELFF. The complete variable domain, with remaining parts taken from reference TRBV2 and TRBJ2-2, reads EPEVTQTPSHQVTQMGQEVILRCVPISNHLYFYWYRQILGQKVEFLVSFYNNEISEKSEIFDDQFSVERPDGSNFTLKIRSTKLEDSAMYFCASSPSPTGELFFGEGSRLTVL.

Worth noting for this clone: One junction end disagrees with the germline gene, perhaps due to a read error. This rearrangement joins TRBV4-2 to TRBJ2-7; 7 bases fit TRBD2. This CDR3 is built from 14 residues. The V gene's germline CDR1 is LGHNA and CDR2 YNFKEQ. CDR3 DNA: TGTACCAGCAGCCAAGTGTCGGGGGGTGGCGAGCAGTACTTC. Protein sequence: CTSSQVSGGGEQYF.

The chain carries TRBV3-1 (or the pseudogene TRBV3-2) and TRBJ2-3; tentatively, D is TRBD1 (5 bases). V lost 6 bases, J lost 1 base, and 14 bases lay in between. The germline CDR1 and CDR2 sequences are LGHDT and YNNKEL (reference sequence). CDR3 length equals 15 residues. The CDR3 protein is CASSSGNRGTDTQYF. DNA of the CDR3: TGTGCCAGCAGTTCAGGGAATCGAGGCACAGATACGCAGTATTTT.

The rearrangement joins TRBV7-8 to TRBJ1-1, with D perhaps TRBD1 (6 bases). There are 15 residues in the CDR3. Trimming removed 5 bases from V and 1 base from J, with 14 bases in between. Germline CDR1 is SGHVS and CDR2 is FQNEAQ. CDR3 sequence reads: CASSTQGGGNTEAFF. CDR3 in DNA: TGTGCCAGCAGCACTCAAGGGGGTGGGAACACTGAAGCTTTCTTT.

The genes are TRBV5-5 and TRBJ2-7; perhaps TRBD2 as D (5 bases). Germline CDR1 is SGHKS and CDR2 is YYEKEE (reference sequence). Trimming removed 0 bases from V and 4 bases from J, with 11 bases in between. The CDR3 spans 14 residues. CDR3 region: CASSLGRRAYEQYF. The CDR3 DNA reads as TGTGCCAGCAGCTTGGGTCGGCGGGCGTACGAGCAGTACTTC.

J is TRBJ1-4 and V is TRBV10-2; TRBD1 agrees at 9 bases. The CDR3 is 17 residues long. Germline V lookup: CDR1 WSHSY, CDR2 SAAADI. Trimming cost V 8 bases and J 3 bases; bases outside gene matches: 13. CDR3 nucleotides: TGCGCCAGCCGGGGACAGGGCGCCATGATCCCTAATGAAAAACTGTTTTTT. Translation gives CASRGQGAMIPNEKLFF.

The V and J genes are TRBV11-2 and TRBJ1-5; 8 bases map to TRBD1. From germline, CDR1 is SGHAT and CDR2 FQNNGV. The CDR3 consists of 15 residues. The junction had 6 bases not matched to a gene; V was cut back by 1 base and J by 7 bases. Here the CDR3 DNA reads TGTGCCAGCAGCTTAGGGCAGGGGGCAGGGCAGCCCCAGCATTTT. Protein product: CASSLGQGAGQPQHF.

This sequence joins TRBV4-1 and TRBJ1-4; D may be TRBD1 (6 bases). This CDR3 is built from 15 residues. Germline CDR1 and CDR2: MGHRA and YSYEKL. The V and J ends lost 2 bases and 1 base respectively, with 8 bases between them. Here the CDR3 reads CASSQPDRTNEKLFF. In nucleotides, the CDR3 is TGCGCCAGCAGCCAACCGGACAGAACTAATGAAAAACTGTTTTTT.

The chain carries TRBV6-5 and TRBJ2-7; 14 bases match TRBD2. V was clipped by 8 bases and J by 5 bases; unmatched bases: 2. The CDR3 contains 13 residues. Germline CDR1 reads MNHEY; CDR2 reads SVGAGI. The CDR3 nucleotides are TGTGCCAGCGGGGGACTAGCGGGGGACGAGCAGTACTTC. This translates into CASGGLAGDEQYF.

This chain joins TRBV2 and TRBJ2-1, with 7 bases matching TRBD2. This CDR3 region has 15 residues. The V segment lost 6 bases and the J segment 1 base; nucleotides outside the gene matches: 6. Germline V lookup: CDR1 SNHLY, CDR2 FYNNEI. CDR3 residues: CASRMLADSYNEQFF. In DNA, the CDR3 is TGTGCCAGCAGGATGCTAGCGGATTCCTACAATGAGCAGTTCTTC.

The chain joins TRBV29-1 to TRBJ1-4; weak D call: TRBD1 (5 bases). V was clipped by 4 bases and J by 0 bases, with 9 bases between them. The CDR3 contains 14 residues. CDR1 and CDR2 (germline): SQVTM, ANQGSEA. The DNA for the CDR3 is TGCAGCGTTGCGGGGGAACCAACTAATGAAAAACTGTTTTTT. Residues: CSVAGEPTNEKLFF.

This clone turned up a few times. The rearrangement uses TRBV18 and TRBJ2-5; TRBD1 matches at 7 bases. With 5 bases clipped from V and 4 bases from J, the junction kept 10 bases outside the gene matches. The CDR3 loop spans 15 amino acids. In germline, CDR1 is KGHSH, CDR2 LQKENI. CDR3 loop: CASSKTGIGLETQYF. The CDR3 DNA sequence: TGTGCCAGCTCAAAGACAGGGATCGGGCTAGAGACCCAGTACTTC.

This clone occurred once. DNA for the CDR3: TGTGCCAGCAGCCTCAACAGGGCCGCTAACTATGGCTACACCTTC. Its translation is CASSLNRAANYGYTF. V gene TRBV7-2 combines with J gene TRBJ1-2, with D maybe TRBD1 (6 bases). V was shortened by 5 bases and J by 0 bases, with 13 bases between the two germline ends. The CDR3 is 15 amino acids. In germline, CDR1 is SGHTA, CDR2 FQGNSA.